What follows is one TCR beta chain and its context. CDR1 and CDR2 from the germline V gene are SNHLY and FYNNEI. This CDR3 is 14 amino acids long. J was trimmed by 2 bases and V by 5 bases; bases with no gene match: 1. The data were obtained in a study of blood T cell repertoires in COVID-19. Overall study context: The analysed material was cDNA or gDNA that came from T cells, B-cell-depleted T cells, or PBMCs.

Original data processing: The authors estimated nucleated cell counts from reference gene primer amplification. Assay used: immunoSEQ multiplex PCR; TCRdb lists only in-frame clones, some missing. Clone size and the V and J calls come from that table; the DNA yielded D and trimming. The sample holds under 200,000 clones; roughly 86% are singletons and the top ten take roughly 0.99%. The TCR was taken from a man younger than 35 with acute or convalescent COVID-19. This chain uses TRBV2 with TRBJ1-4; 8 bases fit TRBD1. Sequences were obtained from peripheral blood. CDR3 protein: CASSWTGTNEKLFF. CDR3 DNA sequence: TGTGCCAGCAGTTGGACAGGGACTAATGAAAAACTGTTTTTT.